This TCR beta chain was retrieved from a study of cytomegalovirus exposure and HLA in healthy donors. Study-level results: The study put 160 or so TCR beta chains on its list as cytomegalovirus-associated. With later analysis, a missense DCLRE1C variant became linked to TCR beta V- and J-gene trimming.

The PCR employed 60 Vbeta primers together with 13 Jbeta primers. Data came from immunoSEQ multiplex PCR; TCRdb stores just in-frame clones and leaves some out. This sample's table has approximately 110,000 clones. V was clipped by 5 bases and J by 7 bases; unmatched bases: 9. The CDR3 sequence is 15 residues long. The germline CDR1 and CDR2 sequences are SGHNT and YENEEA. Regarding this clone: Its target is unknown.

Donors counted as nominally healthy when sampled, yet unrecorded immune exposures were likely. The TCR sequence derives from a man between 45 and 60 years old in good health and CMV-seronegative. V is TRBV11-3 and J is TRBJ2-1; 9 bases align to TRBD2. The source material was PBMCs. This chain's CDR3 is CASSAWTSVVNEQFF. CDR3 sequence (DNA): TGTGCCAGCAGCGCCTGGACTAGCGTGGTGAATGAGCAGTTCTTC. Combining the CDR3 with reference TRBV11-3 and TRBJ2-1 gives the whole variable domain EAGVVQSPRYKIIEKKQPVAFWCNPISGHNTLYWYLQNLGQGPELLIRYENEEAVDDSQLPKDRFSAERLKGVDSTLKIQPAELGDSAVYLCASSAWTSVVNEQFFGPGTRLTVL.